What follows are 20 T cell receptor beta chains derived from one specimen sequenced in a study of T cell repertoires in cytomegalovirus infection. TCRdb independently ran MiXCR on the reads; one entry per CDR3 protein. Among almost 550,000 distinct CDR3 sequences, 16% were seen once, and the ten largest hold roughly a quarter. The specimen was CD8+ T cells from PBMCs. The receptors were gathered from a human donor in good health (CMV status not recorded). Some clones in this sample may be carry-over from other donors' samples.

As concerns this clonotype: A single base separates this from a much larger clone, so it may be a read error. Without the conserved terminal phenylalanine or tryptophan, this CDR3 likely stems from a read error. The chain couples TRBV25-1 to TRBJ2-7; D gene ambiguous. The CDR3 is 15 residues long. The ends were cut back, 5 bases at V and 3 bases at J, with 17 bases in the middle. CDR1 and CDR2 (germline): MGHDK, SYGVNS. The CDR3 DNA is TGTGCCAGCAGTCTCCCCTGGCAGGATGACTACGAGCAGTACTTA. Its translation is CASSLPWQDDYEQYL.

This chain uses TRBV5-4 with TRBJ1-6; 9 nucleotides line up with TRBD1. The ends lost 3 bases at V and 9 bases at J; junction bases unmatched: 4. Per the germline V gene, CDR1 is SGHNT and CDR2 is YYREEE (reference sequence). The CDR3 has 14 residues. The CDR3 DNA reads TGTGCCAGCAGCTCGCCGGGACAGGGTTCACCCCTCCACTTT. Translated, it gives CASSSPGQGSPLHF.

The chain carries TRBV4-2 and TRBJ2-7; TRBD1 matches at 9 bases. The CDR3 runs 16 residues. Germline-derived CDR1 and CDR2 are LGHNA and YNFKEQ. The V and J ends lost 4 bases and 3 bases, in that order; junction bases with no gene match: 10. Here the CDR3 DNA reads TGTGCCAGCAGCCCTGAGGCACAGGGGGCGAGCTACGAGCAGTACTTC. Protein sequence: CASSPEAQGASYEQYF.

V and J are TRBV6-1 and TRBJ2-3; unclear D gene. Germline CDR1 and CDR2: MNHNS and SASEGT. The ends were cut back, 3 bases at V and 6 bases at J, with 13 bases in the middle. The CDR3 consists of 14 residues. The CDR3 coding sequence is TGTGCCAGCAGTGAGAGTGAGCTTGGGGATACGCAGTATTTT. It encodes CASSESELGDTQYF.

There are many counts of this clonotype. The chain recombines TRBV4-2 with TRBJ2-1; 13 bases align to TRBD2. V lost 0 bases to trimming and J lost 5 bases; unmatched junction nucleotides: 4. Germline CDR1 and CDR2: LGHNA and YNFKEQ. The CDR3 is 17 residues long. CDR3 coding DNA: TGTGCCAGCAGCCAAGAACTAGCGGGAGGGCCAAACAATGAGCAGTTCTTC. Translation: CASSQELAGGPNNEQFF.

This clonotype came up a few times. V gene TRBV5-1 combines with J gene TRBJ1-1, with D possibly being TRBD1 (6 bases). Trimming shortened V by 4 bases and J by 0 bases, and 22 bases separated the two germline ends. The germline gives CDR1 SGHRS, CDR2 YFSETQ. This CDR3 comprises 18 residues. CDR3 amino acids: CASSIGRGRGSMNTEAFF. The CDR3 bases are TGCGCCAGCAGCATCGGCCGGGGCAGGGGTTCGATGAACACTGAAGCTTTCTTT.

This clonotype appeared a single time. The junction and the germline gene differ at one end; a read error may be behind it. The V and J genes are TRBV7-9 and TRBJ1-4; D is ambiguous. This CDR3 comprises 15 residues. The V gene's germline CDR1 is SEHNR and CDR2 FQNEAQ (reference sequence). The CDR3: CASSPYMGVNEKMFF. CDR3 sequence (DNA): TGTGCCAGCAGCCCCTACATGGGTGTTAATGAAAAAATGTTTTTT. Drawing the rest from reference TRBV7-9 and TRBJ1-4, the complete variable domain is DTGVSQNPRHKITKRGQNVTFRCDPISEHNRLYWYRQTLGQGPEFLTYFQNEAQLEKSRLLSDRFSAERPKGSFSTLEIQRTEQGDSAMYLCASSPYMGVNEKMFFGSGTQLSVL.

This clonotype was seen repeatedly, ten times or more. V usage is TRBV7-6 and J usage is TRBJ2-1; TRBD2 matches 15 bases. CDR1 and CDR2 (germline): SGHVS, FNYEAQ. V trimming: 5 bases; J trimming: 4 bases; junction bases outside the gene matches: 6. The CDR3 consists of 17 residues. The CDR3 protein is CASSPRTSGREYNEQFF. Written as DNA, the CDR3 is TGTGCCAGCAGCCCCAGGACTAGCGGGAGGGAGTACAATGAGCAGTTCTTC.

Only a few counts were recorded for this clonotype. This chain uses TRBV29-1 with TRBJ2-4, with a weak D call TRBD1 (6 bases). The CDR3 loop spans 15 amino acids. Germline values: CDR1 SQVTM, CDR2 ANQGSEA. Trimming removed 4 bases from V and 0 bases from J, with 13 bases in between. The CDR3 DNA is TGCAGCGTTGCCCAGGGGAGCCTAGCCAAAAACATTCAGTACTTC. Translation: CSVAQGSLAKNIQYF. Variable domain in full (rest from reference TRBV29-1 and TRBJ2-4): SAVISQKPSRDICQRGTSLTIQCQVDSQVTMMFWYRQQPGQSLTLIATANQGSEATYESGFVIDKFPISRPNLTFSTLTVSNMSPEDSSIYLCSVAQGSLAKNIQYFGAGTRLSVL.

This clonotype has ten or more counts. The V call is TRBV7-9, the J call TRBJ2-6; D gene uncertain. This CDR3 is built from 14 residues. The germline V and J ends were trimmed by 10 bases and 2 bases, with 12 bases remaining between them. Germline assignment: CDR1 SEHNR and CDR2 FQNEAQ (reference sequence). CDR3: CAINRLTGANVLTF. As DNA, the CDR3 is TGTGCCATCAACAGATTAACTGGGGCCAACGTCCTGACTTTC.

This clonotype was seen many times. This chain links TRBV27 with TRBJ2-4, with D perhaps given as TRBD1 or TRBD2 (5 bases each). Per germline, CDR1 MNHEY and CDR2 SMNVEV (reference sequence). V was trimmed by 5 bases and J by 0 bases, leaving 8 bases between them. The CDR3 runs 14 residues. CDR3 nucleotides: TGTGCCAGCAGTGGGGACCTAGCCAAAAACATTCAGTACTTC. It is translated as CASSGDLAKNIQYF.

As regards this clonotype: Possible read error: a much larger clone is one base away. The CDR3 bases are TGTGCCAGCCTTATAAAAAATTTAGCTAGCGGGGGACACTACGAGCAGTACTTC. Translation gives CASLIKNLASGGHYEQYF. The chain couples TRBV2 to TRBJ2-7; 10 bases are a match to TRBD2. This CDR3 region has 18 residues. The germline V gene has CDR1 SNHLY and CDR2 FYNNEI. The ends lost 8 bases at V and 3 bases at J; junction bases unmatched: 19.

This clonotype was seen a few times. The V and J genes are TRBV19 and TRBJ1-5, with TRBD1 identical over 7 bases. Germline lookup yields CDR1 LNHDA and CDR2 SQIVND (reference sequence). This CDR3 is 16 amino acids long. Trimming at V came to 3 bases and at J to 6 bases, leaving 11 bases not matched to a gene. This CDR3 is CASSIQAGTAVQPQHF. The CDR3 DNA reads TGTGCCAGTAGTATTCAGGCAGGGACAGCCGTTCAGCCCCAGCATTTT.

This chain uses TRBV25-1 with TRBJ1-3; D ambiguous. Per the germline V gene, CDR1 is MGHDK and CDR2 is SYGVNS. Between the trimmed V and J ends, which lost 8 bases and 0 bases, there was a span of 8 bases. The CDR3 length is 13 residues. The CDR3 spells CASGPYSGNTIYF. The CDR3 bases are TGTGCCAGCGGACCCTACTCTGGAAACACCATATATTTT.

Only a few counts were recorded for this clonotype. The chain couples TRBV7-9 to TRBJ1-2, with 8 bases lining up with TRBD1. Germline CDR1 is SEHNR and CDR2 is FQNEAQ (reference sequence). This CDR3 contains 15 residues. Trimming at V came to 4 bases and at J to 4 bases, leaving 8 bases not matched to a gene. The CDR3 here is CASSSQGAVSYGYTF. CDR3 nucleotide sequence: TGTGCCAGCAGCTCTCAGGGGGCGGTGAGCTATGGCTACACCTTC.

This clonotype was recorded a few times. The CDR3 is CAIARGRKETQYF. CDR3 nucleotide sequence: TGTGCCATTGCCAGGGGGCGAAAGGAGACCCAGTACTTC. The J gene is TRBJ2-5, the V gene TRBV15; 8 bases are shared with TRBD1. This CDR3 is 13 amino acids long. Germline V gene sequence: CDR1 LNHNV, CDR2 YYDKDF (reference sequence). V trimming: 10 bases; J trimming: 5 bases; junction bases outside the gene matches: 9.

This clonotype was seen only a few times. The chain joins TRBV27 to TRBJ2-1; 10 bases are a match to TRBD1. The CDR3 extends over 18 amino acids. CDR1 and CDR2 (germline): MNHEY, SMNVEV (reference sequence). Germline trimming cut 6 bases from V and 6 bases from J; bases unmatched to any gene: 17. The CDR3 loop is CASSPGQGPSRVINEQFF. The CDR3 DNA reads as TGTGCCAGCAGCCCGGGACAGGGGCCTTCCCGGGTAATCAATGAGCAGTTCTTC.

This clonotype turned up a few times. The chain carries TRBV19 and TRBJ2-2, with 8 bases that match TRBD2. CDR1 and CDR2 (germline): LNHDA, SQIVND (reference sequence). J lost 0 bases, V lost 1 base, and 7 bases had no gene match. The CDR3 extends over 18 amino acids. CDR3: CASSIVGTSGANTGELFF. The CDR3 DNA follows: TGTGCCAGTAGTATAGTAGGCACTAGCGGCGCGAACACCGGGGAGCTGTTTTTT. Full variable domain (missing parts from reference TRBV19 and TRBJ2-2): DGGITQSPKYLFRKEGQNVTLSCEQNLNHDAMYWYRQDPGQGLRLIYYSQIVNDFQKGDIAEGYSVSREKKESFPLTVTSAQKNPTAFYLCASSIVGTSGANTGELFFGEGSRLTVL.

The gene calls are TRBV6-6 and TRBJ2-1; 8 nucleotides align to TRBD1. Per germline, CDR1 MNHNY and CDR2 SVGAGI (reference sequence). V dropped 6 bases and J dropped 8; count of bases not matched to a gene: 12. The CDR3 totals 15 residues. The CDR3 DNA reads TGTGCCAGCAGAGCTTCCCCGACAGGGGTGGATGAGCAGTTCTTC. Its protein product is CASRASPTGVDEQFF.

This clonotype has a count of ten or more. The chain employs TRBV28 and TRBJ2-1, with TRBD2 identical over 8 bases. With 7 bases clipped from V and 4 bases from J, the junction kept 18 bases outside the gene matches. The CDR3 has 18 residues. Germline V lookup: CDR1 MDHEN, CDR2 SYDVKM. In DNA, the CDR3 is TGTGCCAGCACTCCGAGCGGGAGTGGGGGGGACGGATACAATGAGCAGTTCTTC. It codes for CASTPSGSGGDGYNEQFF. Full variable domain (rest looked up from reference TRBV28 and TRBJ2-1): DVKVTQSSRYLVKRTGEKVFLECVQDMDHENMFWYRQDPGLGLRLIYFSYDVKMKEKGDIPEGYSVSREKKERFSLILESASTNQTSMYLCASTPSGSGGDGYNEQFFGPGTRLTVL.